This is a list of T cell receptor beta chains from one sample in a study of control samples from healthy donors and cancer patients. Profiled with immunoSEQ multiplex PCR; TCRdb holds only in-frame clones, not every one. Here the sample spans 8,000 to 13,000 clones, roughly 90% being singletons. The material sequenced was PBMCs. These receptors originate from a man aged 55 to 70 with colorectal cancer. The CDR3 runs from the conserved cysteine through the conserved F or W. The D gene is left open where the match is weak.

d_call,j_call,v_call,cdr3_aa
.,TRBJ1-5,TRBV19,CASSIRSIYSNQPQHF
.,TRBJ1-1,TRBV18,CASSPAAQNTEAFF
.,TRBJ1-3,TRBV9,CASSVGGVGNTIYF
TRBD1,TRBJ1-3,TRBV10-3,CAIRGQIRSGNTIYF
TRBD1,TRBJ1-1,TRBV4-1,CASSNRGPNTEAFF
.,TRBJ2-5,TRBV2,CASTGTGETQYF
.,TRBJ2-3,TRBV9,CASSPRGGTDTQYF
.,TRBJ2-3,TRBV5-6,CASSLVSTDTQYF
.,TRBJ1-2,TRBV4-3,CASSQELDSVVRSTF
.,TRBJ1-5,TRBV28,CASSLWQGEGYQPQHF
.,TRBJ1-2,TRBV9,CASSVDVAGWHTF
TRBD1,TRBJ1-4,TRBV28,CASSLSYTTGGIEKLFF
.,TRBJ1-1,TRBV10-3,CAISDYSGRRAEAFF
TRBD1,TRBJ2-3,TRBV29-1,CSVVSGQGAGDTQYF
.,TRBJ2-1,TRBV5-6,CASSRGPQNEQFF
.,TRBJ2-7,TRBV5-4,CASSLDRVGEQYF
.,TRBJ2-2,TRBV24-1,CATRDAVNTGELFF
.,TRBJ2-7,TRBV21-1,CASSKAVHEQYF